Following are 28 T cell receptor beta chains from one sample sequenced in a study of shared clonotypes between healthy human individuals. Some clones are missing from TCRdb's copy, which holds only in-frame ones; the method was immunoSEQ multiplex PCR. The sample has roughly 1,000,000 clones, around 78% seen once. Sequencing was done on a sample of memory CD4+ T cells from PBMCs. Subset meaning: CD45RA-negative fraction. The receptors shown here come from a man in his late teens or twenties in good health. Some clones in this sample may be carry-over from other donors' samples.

The CDR3 spells CASSPLGGAVREAFF. The CDR3 bases are TGTGCCAGTAGTCCGCTCGGGGGGGCGGTTCGGGAAGCTTTCTTT. The genes are TRBV19 and TRBJ1-1, with a possible D match to TRBD1 (6 bases). This CDR3 comprises 15 residues. Germline loops: CDR1 LNHDA, CDR2 SQIVND (reference sequence). The V gene lost 5 bases and the J gene lost 8 bases, with 21 bases spanning the gap.

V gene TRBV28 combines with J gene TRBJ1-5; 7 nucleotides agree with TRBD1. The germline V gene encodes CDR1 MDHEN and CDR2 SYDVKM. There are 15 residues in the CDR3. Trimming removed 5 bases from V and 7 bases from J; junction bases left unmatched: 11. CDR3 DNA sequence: TGTGCCAGCAGTATTACTTACAGGGGAAGCCAGCCCCAGCATTTT. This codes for CASSITYRGSQPQHF.

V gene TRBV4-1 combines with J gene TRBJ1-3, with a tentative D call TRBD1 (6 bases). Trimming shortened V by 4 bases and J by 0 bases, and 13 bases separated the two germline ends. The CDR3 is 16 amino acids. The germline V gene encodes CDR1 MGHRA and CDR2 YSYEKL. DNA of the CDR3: TGCGCCAGCAGCCGAGTAACAGGGACCTCTGGAAACACCATATATTTT. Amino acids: CASSRVTGTSGNTIYF.

CDR3 loop: CASSSIPQGGEQFF. The CDR3, as DNA: TGCGCCAGCAGCTCCATCCCCCAGGGGGGTGAGCAGTTCTTC. The J gene is TRBJ2-1, the V gene TRBV5-1; tentatively, D is TRBD1 (7 bases). The germline CDR1 and CDR2 sequences are SGHRS and YFSETQ. V was clipped by 3 bases and J by 9 bases, with 16 bases between them. The CDR3 loop spans 14 amino acids.

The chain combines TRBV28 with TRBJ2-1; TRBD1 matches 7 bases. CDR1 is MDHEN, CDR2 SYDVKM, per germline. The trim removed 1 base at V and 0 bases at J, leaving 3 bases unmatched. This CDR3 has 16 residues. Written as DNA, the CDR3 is TGTGCCAGCAGTTTATTCTCAGGGGGCTCCTACAATGAGCAGTTCTTC. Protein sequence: CASSLFSGGSYNEQFF.

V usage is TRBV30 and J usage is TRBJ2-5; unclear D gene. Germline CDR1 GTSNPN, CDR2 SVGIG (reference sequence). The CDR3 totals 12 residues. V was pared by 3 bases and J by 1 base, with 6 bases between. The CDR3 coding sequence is TGTGCCTGGAGAACAGTCCAAGAGACCCAGTACTTC. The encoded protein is CAWRTVQETQYF.

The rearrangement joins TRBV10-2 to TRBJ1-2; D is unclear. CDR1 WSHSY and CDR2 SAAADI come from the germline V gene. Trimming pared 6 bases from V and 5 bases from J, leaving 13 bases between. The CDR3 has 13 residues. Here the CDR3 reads CASRDLSPYGYTF. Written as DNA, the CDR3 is TGCGCCAGCAGGGACTTGAGCCCATATGGCTACACCTTC.

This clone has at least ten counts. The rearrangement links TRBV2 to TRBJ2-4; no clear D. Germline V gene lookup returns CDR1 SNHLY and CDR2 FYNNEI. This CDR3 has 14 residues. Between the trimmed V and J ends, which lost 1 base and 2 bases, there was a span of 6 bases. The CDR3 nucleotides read TGTGCCAGCAGTGAAGAGTTGACCAAAAACATTCAGTACTTC. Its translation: CASSEELTKNIQYF.

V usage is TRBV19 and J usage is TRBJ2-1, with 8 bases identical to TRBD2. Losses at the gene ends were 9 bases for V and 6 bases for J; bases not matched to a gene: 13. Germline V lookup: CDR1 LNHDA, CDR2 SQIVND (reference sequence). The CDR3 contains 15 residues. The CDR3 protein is CASRLSGGRINEQFF. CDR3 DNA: TGTGCCAGCAGACTCTCCGGCGGGAGGATCAATGAGCAGTTCTTC.

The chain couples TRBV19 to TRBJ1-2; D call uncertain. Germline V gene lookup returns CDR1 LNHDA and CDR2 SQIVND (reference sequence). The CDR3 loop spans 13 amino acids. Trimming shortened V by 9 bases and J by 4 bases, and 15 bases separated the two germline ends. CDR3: CASSVPGIYGYTF. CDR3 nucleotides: TGTGCCAGCTCAGTTCCTGGGATCTATGGCTACACCTTC. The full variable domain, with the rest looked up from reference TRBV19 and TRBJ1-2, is DGGITQSPKYLFRKEGQNVTLSCEQNLNHDAMYWYRQDPGQGLRLIYYSQIVNDFQKGDIAEGYSVSREKKESFPLTVTSAQKNPTAFYLCASSVPGIYGYTFGSGTRLTVV.

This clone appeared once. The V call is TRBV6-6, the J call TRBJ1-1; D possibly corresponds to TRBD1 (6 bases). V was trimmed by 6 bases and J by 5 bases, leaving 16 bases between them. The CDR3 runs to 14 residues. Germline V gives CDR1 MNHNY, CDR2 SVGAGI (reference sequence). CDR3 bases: TGTGCCAGCAGAGGGGGGGGATTTTTAACTGAAGCTTTCTTT. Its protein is CASRGGGFLTEAFF.

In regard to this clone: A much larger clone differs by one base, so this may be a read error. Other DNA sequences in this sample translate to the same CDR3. Written as DNA, the CDR3 is TGTGCCAGCAGCTTAGCTGGAGGGAATCAGCCCCAGCATTTT. Protein product: CASSLAGGNQPQHF. The rearrangement joins TRBV7-9 to TRBJ1-5; no firm D call. The V and J ends lost 0 bases and 4 bases respectively, with 7 bases between them. Per germline, CDR1 SEHNR and CDR2 FQNEAQ (reference sequence). The CDR3 sequence is 14 residues long.

CDR3 region: CASSLGGGQTIYGYTF. CDR3 nucleotides: TGTGCCAGCAGTTTAGGGGGGGGACAGACTATATATGGCTACACCTTC. V is TRBV28 and J is TRBJ1-2, with 7 bases lining up with TRBD1. CDR3 length: 16 amino acids. The V gene end was trimmed by 2 bases and the J gene end by 5 bases; junction bases not matched to a gene: 11. In germline, CDR1 is MDHEN, CDR2 SYDVKM.

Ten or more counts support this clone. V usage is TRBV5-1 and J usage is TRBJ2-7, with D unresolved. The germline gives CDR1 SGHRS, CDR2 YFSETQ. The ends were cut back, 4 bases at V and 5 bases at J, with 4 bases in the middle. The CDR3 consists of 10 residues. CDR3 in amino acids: CASSTDEQYF. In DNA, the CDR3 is TGCGCCAGCAGCACAGACGAGCAGTACTTC.

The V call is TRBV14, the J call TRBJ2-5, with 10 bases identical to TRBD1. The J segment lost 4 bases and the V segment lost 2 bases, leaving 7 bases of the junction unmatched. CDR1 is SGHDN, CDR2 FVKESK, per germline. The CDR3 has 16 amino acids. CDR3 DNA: TGTGCCAGCAGCCAAACAGGAGGACAGGGGGTAGAGACCCAGTACTTC. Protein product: CASSQTGGQGVETQYF.

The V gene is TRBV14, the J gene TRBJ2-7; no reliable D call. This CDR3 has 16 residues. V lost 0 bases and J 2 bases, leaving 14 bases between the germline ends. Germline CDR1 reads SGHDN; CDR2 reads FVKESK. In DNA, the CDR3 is TGTGCCAGCAGCCAAGAACCGGCAACGGTCCCCTACGAGCAGTACTTC. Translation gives CASSQEPATVPYEQYF.

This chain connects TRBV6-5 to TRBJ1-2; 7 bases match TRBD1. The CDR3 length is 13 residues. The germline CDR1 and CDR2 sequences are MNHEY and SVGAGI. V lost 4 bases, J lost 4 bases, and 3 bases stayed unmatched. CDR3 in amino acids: CASSLTGRYGYTF. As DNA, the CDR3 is TGTGCCAGCAGTTTGACAGGGCGCTATGGCTACACCTTC.

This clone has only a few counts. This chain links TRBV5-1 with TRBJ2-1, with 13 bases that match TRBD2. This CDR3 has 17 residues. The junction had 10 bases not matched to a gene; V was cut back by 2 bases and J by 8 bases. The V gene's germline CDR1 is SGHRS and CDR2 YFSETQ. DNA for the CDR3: TGCGCCAGCAGCTTCGGACTAGCGGGAGTTATTAAGTATGAGCAGTTCTTC. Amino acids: CASSFGLAGVIKYEQFF.

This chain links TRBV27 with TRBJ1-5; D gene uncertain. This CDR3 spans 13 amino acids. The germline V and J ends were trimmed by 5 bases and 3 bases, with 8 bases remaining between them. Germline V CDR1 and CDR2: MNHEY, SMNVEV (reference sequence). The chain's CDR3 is CASSRSYNQPQHF. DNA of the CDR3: TGTGCCAGCAGTAGATCTTACAATCAGCCCCAGCATTTT.

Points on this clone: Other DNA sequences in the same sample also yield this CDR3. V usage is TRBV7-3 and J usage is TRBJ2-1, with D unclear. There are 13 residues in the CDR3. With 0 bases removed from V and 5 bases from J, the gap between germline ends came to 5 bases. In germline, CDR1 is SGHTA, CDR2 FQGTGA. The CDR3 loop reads CASSLTGNNEQFF. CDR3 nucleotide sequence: TGTGCCAGCAGCTTAACGGGCAACAATGAGCAGTTCTTC. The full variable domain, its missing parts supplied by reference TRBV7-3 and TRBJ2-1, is GAGVSQTPSNKVTEKGKYVELRCDPISGHTALYWYRQSLGQGPEFLIYFQGTGAADDSGLPNDRFFAVRPEGSVSTLKIQRTERGDSAVYLCASSLTGNNEQFFGPGTRLTVL.

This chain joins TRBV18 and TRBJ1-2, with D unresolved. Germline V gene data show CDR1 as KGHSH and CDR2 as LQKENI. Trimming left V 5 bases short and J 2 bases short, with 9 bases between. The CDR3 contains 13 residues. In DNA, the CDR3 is TGTGCCAGCTCAGGGCAAGGAAACTATGGCTACACCTTC. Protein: CASSGQGNYGYTF.

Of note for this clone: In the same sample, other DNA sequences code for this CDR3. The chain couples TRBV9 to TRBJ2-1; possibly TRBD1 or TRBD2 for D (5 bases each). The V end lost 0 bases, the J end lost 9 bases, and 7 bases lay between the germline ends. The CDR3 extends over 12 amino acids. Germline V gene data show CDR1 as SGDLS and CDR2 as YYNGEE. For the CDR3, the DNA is TGTGCCAGCAGCGTAGATGGGGGTGAGCAGTTCTTC. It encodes CASSVDGGEQFF.

CDR3 in amino acids: CASSRQGGGNEQFF. The CDR3 nucleotides are TGTGCCAGCAGTCGACAGGGGGGAGGCAATGAGCAGTTCTTC. The V and J genes are TRBV6-4 and TRBJ2-1, with 9 positions matching TRBD1. CDR1 is MRHNA, CDR2 SNTAGT, per germline. Losses at the gene ends were 5 bases for V and 6 bases for J; bases not matched to a gene: 5. The CDR3 runs 14 residues.

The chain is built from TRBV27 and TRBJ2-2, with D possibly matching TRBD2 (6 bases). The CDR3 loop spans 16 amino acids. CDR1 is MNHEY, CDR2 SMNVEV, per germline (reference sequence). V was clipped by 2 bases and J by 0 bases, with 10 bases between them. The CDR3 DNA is TGTGCCAGCAGTTTAGGTGGACTAACGAACACCGGGGAGCTGTTTTTT. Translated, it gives CASSLGGLTNTGELFF.

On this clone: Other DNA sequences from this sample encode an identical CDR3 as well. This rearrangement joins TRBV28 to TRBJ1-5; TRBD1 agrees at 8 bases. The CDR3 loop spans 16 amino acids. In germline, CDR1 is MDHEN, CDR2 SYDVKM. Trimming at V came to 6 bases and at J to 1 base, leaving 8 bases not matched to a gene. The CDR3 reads CASSPGTGGSNQPQHF. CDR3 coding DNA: TGTGCCAGCAGCCCGGGGACAGGTGGAAGCAATCAGCCCCAGCATTTT.

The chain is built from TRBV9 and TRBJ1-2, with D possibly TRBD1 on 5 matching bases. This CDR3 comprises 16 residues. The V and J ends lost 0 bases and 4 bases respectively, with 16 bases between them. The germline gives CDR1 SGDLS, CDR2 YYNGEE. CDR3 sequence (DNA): TGTGCCAGCAGCGTAGGGGACGATCCGAAAGCCTATGGCTACACCTTC. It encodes CASSVGDDPKAYGYTF.

CDR3 nucleotide sequence: TGCGCCAGCAGCCAAGATGTATGGGGCCCCAGGTCTGGGGCCAACGTCCTGACTTTC. It yields the protein CASSQDVWGPRSGANVLTF. The chain has TRBV4-3 and TRBJ2-6, with a weak D call TRBD1 (5 bases). V lost 0 bases and J lost 1, with 16 bases in between. The CDR3 extends over 19 amino acids. Germline V gene lookup returns CDR1 LGHNA and CDR2 YSLEER.

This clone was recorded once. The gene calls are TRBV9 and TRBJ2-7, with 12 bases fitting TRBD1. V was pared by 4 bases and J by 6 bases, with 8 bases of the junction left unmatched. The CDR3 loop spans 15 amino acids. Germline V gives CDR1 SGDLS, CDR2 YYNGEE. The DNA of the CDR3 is TGTGCCAGCAGCCAGGGACAGGGGGCCCTAGGCGAGCAGTACTTC. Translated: CASSQGQGALGEQYF.